This T cell receptor (beta chain) appears in the sequencing data of a study of shared T cell receptors in the human thymus. The V and J ends lost 3 bases and 2 bases, in that order; junction bases with no gene match: 1. Germline V gene data show CDR1 as SGHTS and CDR2 as YDEGEE. The CDR3 is 13 residues long. TCRdb keeps only in-frame clones here, not all; method: immunoSEQ multiplex PCR. This table holds under 850,000 clones, 88% found once. These records were also assigned to another study, of human thymus T cells. That report adds: What appeared biased in thymic and blood repertoires was the usage of V and J genes.

The source is a boy under two years old with a congenital heart defect. The material sequenced was thymocytes. The V and J genes are TRBV5-8 and TRBJ2-5, with 7 nucleotides matching TRBD1. For the CDR3, the DNA is TGTGCCAGCAGCTGGGACAGACAAGAGACCCAGTACTTC. This translates into CASSWDRQETQYF.